The 6 T cell receptor beta chains presented below share a single source sample, sequenced in a study of shared clonotypes between healthy human individuals. The repertoire was sequenced with immunoSEQ multiplex PCR; TCRdb's copy has only in-frame clones and lacks some. This sample yields some 2,000,000 clones, of which approximately 94% are seen a single time; 0.1% to 0.15% belongs to the top ten. The sequencing sample was made of naive CD4+ T cells sorted from blood. Subset here: CD45RA+ positively selected. The receptors stem from a man aged 18 to 29 in good health.

This clone was counted between two and nine times. The gene calls are TRBV30 and TRBJ1-1; no definite D call. The CDR3 loop spans 11 amino acids. Germline V CDR1 and CDR2: GTSNPN, SVGIG (reference sequence). V lost 1 base to trimming and J lost 9 bases, with 9 bases between them. The CDR3 DNA reads as TGTGCCTGGAGTGGGATGTCGAAAGCTTTCTTT. Encoded protein: CAWSGMSKAFF.

V is TRBV9 and J is TRBJ2-5; 11 bases map to TRBD2. Looked up from germline, CDR1 is SGDLS and CDR2 is YYNGEE. The ends lost 0 bases at V and 5 bases at J; junction bases unmatched: 3. The CDR3 has 15 amino acids. CDR3 sequence: CASSVDSGGAETQYF. CDR3 sequence (DNA): TGTGCCAGCAGCGTAGATAGCGGGGGGGCGGAGACCCAGTACTTC.

This rearrangement joins TRBV6-5 to TRBJ2-5; D is possibly TRBD2 (5 bases). The V end lost 2 bases, the J end lost 4 bases, and 11 bases lay between the germline ends. The CDR3 loop spans 14 amino acids. CDR1 is MNHEY and CDR2 is SVGAGI in the germline V gene. The CDR3 reads CASSYPGTPETQYF. DNA for the CDR3: TGTGCCAGCAGTTACCCGGGAACCCCAGAGACCCAGTACTTC.

The gene calls are TRBV4-1 and TRBJ2-7; 9 bases are shared with TRBD2. Per the germline V gene, CDR1 is MGHRA and CDR2 is YSYEKL. With 1 base clipped from V and 0 bases from J, the junction kept 13 bases outside the gene matches. The CDR3 consists of 19 residues. CDR3 bases: TGCGCCAGCAGCCAAGGAGCGCCGGGACTAGCTTTAGACTCCTACGAGCAGTACTTC. It codes for CASSQGAPGLALDSYEQYF.

DNA of the CDR3: TGTGCCAGCTCACCCCCGGGACTACCTCGCGCCGGGGAGCTGTTTTTT. Protein product: CASSPPGLPRAGELFF. The chain recombines TRBV18 with TRBJ2-2, with 7 positions matching TRBD2. V lost 3 bases and J lost 6; bases outside the gene matches: 10. Germline V lookup: CDR1 KGHSH, CDR2 LQKENI. The CDR3 contains 16 residues.

The CDR3 reads CAISEAGSPLHF. CDR3 sequence (DNA): TGTGCCATCAGTGAAGCGGGTTCACCCCTCCACTTT. V usage is TRBV10-3 and J usage is TRBJ1-6; D remains ambiguous. The V gene's germline CDR1 is ENHRY and CDR2 SYGVKD. The germline V and J ends were trimmed by 3 bases and 9 bases, with 6 bases remaining between them. The CDR3 is 12 residues long.